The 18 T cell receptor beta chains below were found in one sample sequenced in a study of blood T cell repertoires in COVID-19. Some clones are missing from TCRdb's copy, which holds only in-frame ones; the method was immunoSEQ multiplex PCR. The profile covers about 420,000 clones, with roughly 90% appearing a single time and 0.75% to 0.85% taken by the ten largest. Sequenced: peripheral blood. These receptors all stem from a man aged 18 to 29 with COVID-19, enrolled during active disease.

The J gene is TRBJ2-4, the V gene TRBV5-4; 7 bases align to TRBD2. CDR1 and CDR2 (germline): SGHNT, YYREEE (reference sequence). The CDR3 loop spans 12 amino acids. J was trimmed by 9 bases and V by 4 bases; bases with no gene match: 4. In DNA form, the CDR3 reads TGTGCCAGCAGCCCTTGGGGGGGCATTCAGTACTTC. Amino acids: CASSPWGGIQYF.

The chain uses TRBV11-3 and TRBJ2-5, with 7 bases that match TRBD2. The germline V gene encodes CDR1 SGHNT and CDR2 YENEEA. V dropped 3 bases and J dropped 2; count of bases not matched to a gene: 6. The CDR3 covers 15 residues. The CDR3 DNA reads TGTGCCAGCAGCTTGCATGGGGGGGTACAAGAGACCCAGTACTTC. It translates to CASSLHGGVQETQYF.

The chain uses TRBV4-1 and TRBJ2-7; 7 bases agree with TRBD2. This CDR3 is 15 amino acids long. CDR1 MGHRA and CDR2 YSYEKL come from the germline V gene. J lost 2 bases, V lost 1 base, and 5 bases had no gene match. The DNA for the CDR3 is TGCGCCAGCAGCCAAGTTTTGCGGGGGACCTACGAGCAGTACTTC. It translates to CASSQVLRGTYEQYF.

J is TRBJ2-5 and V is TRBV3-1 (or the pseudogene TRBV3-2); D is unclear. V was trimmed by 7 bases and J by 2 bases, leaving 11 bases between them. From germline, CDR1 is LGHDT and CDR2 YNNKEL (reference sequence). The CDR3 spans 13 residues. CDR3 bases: TGTGCCAGCATCGAACACAGTCAAGAGACCCAGTACTTC. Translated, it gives CASIEHSQETQYF.

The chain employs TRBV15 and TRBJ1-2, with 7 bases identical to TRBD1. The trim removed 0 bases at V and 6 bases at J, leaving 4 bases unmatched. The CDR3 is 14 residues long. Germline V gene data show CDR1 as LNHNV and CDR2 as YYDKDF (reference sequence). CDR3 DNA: TGTGCCACCAGCAGAGAGTTCAGGGGGAATGGCTACACCTTC. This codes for CATSREFRGNGYTF.

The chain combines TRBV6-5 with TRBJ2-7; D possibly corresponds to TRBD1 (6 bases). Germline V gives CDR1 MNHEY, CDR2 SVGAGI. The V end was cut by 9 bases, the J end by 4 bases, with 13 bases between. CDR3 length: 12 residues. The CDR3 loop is CASSQGRYEQYF. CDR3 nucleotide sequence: TGTGCCAGTTCCCAGGGGCGGTACGAGCAGTACTTC.

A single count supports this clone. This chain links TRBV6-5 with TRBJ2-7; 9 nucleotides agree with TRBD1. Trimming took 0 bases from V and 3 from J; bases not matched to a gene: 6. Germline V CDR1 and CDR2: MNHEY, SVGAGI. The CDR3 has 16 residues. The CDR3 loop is CASSYSDRGWGYEQYF. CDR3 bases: TGTGCCAGCAGTTACTCGGACAGGGGATGGGGCTACGAGCAGTACTTC.

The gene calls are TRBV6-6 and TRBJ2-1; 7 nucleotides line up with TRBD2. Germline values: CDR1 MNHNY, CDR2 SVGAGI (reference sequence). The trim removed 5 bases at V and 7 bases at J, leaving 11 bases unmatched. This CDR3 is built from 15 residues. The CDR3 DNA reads TGTGCCAGCAGTCCCCGACTAGCAGAGAGTAATGAGCAGTTCTTC. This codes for CASSPRLAESNEQFF.

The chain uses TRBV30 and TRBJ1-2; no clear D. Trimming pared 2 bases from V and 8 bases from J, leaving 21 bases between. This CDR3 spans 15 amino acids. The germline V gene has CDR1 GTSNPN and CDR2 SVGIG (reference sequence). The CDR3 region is CAWSRRLTEGVGYTF. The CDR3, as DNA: TGTGCCTGGAGTCGCCGTTTAACCGAGGGCGTGGGCTACACCTTC.

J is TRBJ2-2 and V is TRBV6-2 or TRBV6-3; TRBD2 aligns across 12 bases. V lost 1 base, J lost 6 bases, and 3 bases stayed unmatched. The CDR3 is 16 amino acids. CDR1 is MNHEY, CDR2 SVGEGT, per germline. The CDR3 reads CASSYLLAGGPGELFF. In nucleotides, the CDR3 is TGTGCCAGCAGTTACTTGCTAGCGGGGGGGCCCGGGGAGCTGTTTTTT.

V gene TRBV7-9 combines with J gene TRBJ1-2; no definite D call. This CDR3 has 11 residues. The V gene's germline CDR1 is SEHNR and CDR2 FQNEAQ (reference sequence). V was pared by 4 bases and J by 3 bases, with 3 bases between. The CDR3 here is CASSSYYGYTF. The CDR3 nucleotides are TGTGCCAGCAGCTCATACTATGGCTACACCTTC.

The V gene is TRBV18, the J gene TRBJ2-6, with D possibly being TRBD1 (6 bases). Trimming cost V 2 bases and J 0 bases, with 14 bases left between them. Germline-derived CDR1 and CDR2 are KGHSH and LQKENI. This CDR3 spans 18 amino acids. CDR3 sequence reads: CASSPGQKGSSGANVLTF. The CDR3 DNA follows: TGTGCCAGCTCACCAGGACAGAAGGGTAGCTCTGGGGCCAACGTCCTGACTTTC.

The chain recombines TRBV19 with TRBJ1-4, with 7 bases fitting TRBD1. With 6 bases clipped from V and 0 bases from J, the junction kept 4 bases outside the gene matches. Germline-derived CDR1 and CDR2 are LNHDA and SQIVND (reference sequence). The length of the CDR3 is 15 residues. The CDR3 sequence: CASRPTGATNEKLFF. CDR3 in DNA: TGTGCCAGTAGACCCACAGGGGCAACTAATGAAAAACTGTTTTTT.

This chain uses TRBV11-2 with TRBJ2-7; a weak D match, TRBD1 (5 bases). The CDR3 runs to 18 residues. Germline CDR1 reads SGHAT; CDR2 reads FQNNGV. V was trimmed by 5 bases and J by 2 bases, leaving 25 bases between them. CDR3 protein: CASSITPRRIGAPYEQYF. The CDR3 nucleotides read TGTGCCAGCAGCATAACCCCCCGGCGGATAGGGGCTCCCTACGAGCAGTACTTC.

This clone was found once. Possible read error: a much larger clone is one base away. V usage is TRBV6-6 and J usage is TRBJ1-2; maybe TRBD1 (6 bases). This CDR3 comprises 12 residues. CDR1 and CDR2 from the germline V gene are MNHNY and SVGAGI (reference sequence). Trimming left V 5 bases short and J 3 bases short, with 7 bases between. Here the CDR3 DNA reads TGTGCCAGCAGTCACAGGGACTATGGCTACACCTTC. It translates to CASSHRDYGYTF.

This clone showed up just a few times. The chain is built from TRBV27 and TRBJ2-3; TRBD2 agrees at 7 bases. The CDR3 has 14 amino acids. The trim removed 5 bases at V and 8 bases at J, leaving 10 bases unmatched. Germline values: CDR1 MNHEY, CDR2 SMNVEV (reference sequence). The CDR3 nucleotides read TGTGCCAGCAGTGCCGGGACGGGGGGTTTTACGCAGTATTTT. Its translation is CASSAGTGGFTQYF.

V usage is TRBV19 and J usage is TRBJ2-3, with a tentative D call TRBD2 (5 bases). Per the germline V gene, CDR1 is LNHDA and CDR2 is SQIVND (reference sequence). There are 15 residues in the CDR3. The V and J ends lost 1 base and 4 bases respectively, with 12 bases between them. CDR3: CASSIGTSPPDTQYF. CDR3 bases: TGTGCCAGTAGTATAGGCACTAGTCCGCCAGATACGCAGTATTTT.

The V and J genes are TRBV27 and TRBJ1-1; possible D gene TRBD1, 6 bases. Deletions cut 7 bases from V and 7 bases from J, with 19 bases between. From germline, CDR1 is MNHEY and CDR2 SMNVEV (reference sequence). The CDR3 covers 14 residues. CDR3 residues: CASNPATGYSEAFF. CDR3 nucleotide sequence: TGTGCCAGCAACCCCGCGACAGGTTACAGTGAAGCTTTCTTT.